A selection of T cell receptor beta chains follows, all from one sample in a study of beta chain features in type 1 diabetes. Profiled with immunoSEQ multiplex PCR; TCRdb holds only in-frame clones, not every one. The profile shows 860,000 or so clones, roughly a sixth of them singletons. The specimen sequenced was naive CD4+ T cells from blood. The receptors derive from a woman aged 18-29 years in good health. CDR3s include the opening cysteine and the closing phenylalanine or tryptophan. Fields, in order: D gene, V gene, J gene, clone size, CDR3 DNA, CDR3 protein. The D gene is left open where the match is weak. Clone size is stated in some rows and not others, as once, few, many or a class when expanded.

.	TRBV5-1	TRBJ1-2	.	TGCGCCAGCAGCTTGAACGGACTCCTGCTTAACTATGGCTACACCTTC	CASSLNGLLLNYGYTF
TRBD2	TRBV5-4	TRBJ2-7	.	TGTGCCAGCAGCTTGGTTACTAGCGGAGTGTACGAGCAGTACTTC	CASSLVTSGVYEQYF
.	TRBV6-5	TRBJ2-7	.	TGTGCCAGCAGCCCTATTTTCAACGGGGAGCAGTACTTC	CASSPIFNGEQYF
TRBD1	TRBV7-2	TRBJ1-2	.	TGTGCCAGCAGCTTAGTGGGCCAGACAGGGAGCTATGGCTACACCTTC	CASSLVGQTGSYGYTF
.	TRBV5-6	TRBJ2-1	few	TGTGCCAGCAGCCCACCCCACGGTCCCCACTCCTACAATGAGCAGTTCTTC	CASSPPHGPHSYNEQFF
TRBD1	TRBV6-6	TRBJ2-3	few	TGTGCCAGCAGTTACTACCCAGGGGGCACGCAGTATTTT	CASSYYPGGTQYF
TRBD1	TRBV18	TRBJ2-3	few	TGTGCCAGCTCACGTCAAGGGACAGGGACAGATACGCAGTATTTT	CASSRQGTGTDTQYF
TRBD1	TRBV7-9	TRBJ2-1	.	TGTGCCAGCAGCACGGGACAGGGTCCCAATGAGCAGTTCTTC	CASSTGQGPNEQFF
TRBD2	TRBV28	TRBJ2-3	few	TGTGCCAGCACCAGGACTAGCGGGAGTACAGATACGCAGTATTTT	CASTRTSGSTDTQYF
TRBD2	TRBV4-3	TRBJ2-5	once	TGCGCCAGCAGCCTAGGAGCCGAGCGGGAGGCGGGGGGGACCCAGTACTTC	CASSLGAEREAGGTQYF
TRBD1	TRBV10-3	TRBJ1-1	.	TGTGCCATCAGTGAGGGGCTACAGGGGGGGAACACTGAAGCTTTCTTT	CAISEGLQGGNTEAFF
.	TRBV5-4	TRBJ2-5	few	TGTGCCAGCAGCTTACAGGGGACTCAAGAGACCCAGTACTTC	CASSLQGTQETQYF
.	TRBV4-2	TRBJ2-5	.	TGTGCCAGCAGCACGGATCGACTGGACGAGACCCAGTACTTC	CASSTDRLDETQYF
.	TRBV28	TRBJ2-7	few	TGTGCCAGCAGTTTATGGTTGCGGCCCGTCGGCCTCGAGCAGTACTTC	CASSLWLRPVGLEQYF
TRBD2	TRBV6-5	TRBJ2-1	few	TGTGCCAGCAGTCGTGGAGCGGGAGGGGAGGTAGGGCAGTTCTTC	CASSRGAGGEVGQFF
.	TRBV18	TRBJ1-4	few	TGTGCCAGCTCACCGAGTAATGAAAAACTGTTTTTT	CASSPSNEKLFF
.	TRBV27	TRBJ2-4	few	TGTGCCAGCAGTCCCCAGGGCAGCGCGGTACTAGCCAAAAACATTCAGTACTTC	CASSPQGSAVLAKNIQYF
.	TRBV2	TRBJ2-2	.	TGTGCCAGCAGTGAAAGTGGGCTTCTCACCGGGGAGCTGTTTTTT	CASSESGLLTGELFF
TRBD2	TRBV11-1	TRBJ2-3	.	TGTGCCAGCAGCGTGGGACTAGTTATAGCAGATACGCAGTATTTT	CASSVGLVIADTQYF
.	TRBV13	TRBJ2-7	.	TGTGCCAGCAGCTTAGGGTTAACTACCACTTACGAGCAGTACTTC	CASSLGLTTTYEQYF
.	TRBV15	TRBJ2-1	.	TGTGCCACCAGCAGAGTAAAGGCGGGATTAAATGAGCAGTTCTTC	CATSRVKAGLNEQFF
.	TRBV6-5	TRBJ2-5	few	TGTGCCAGCAGTTACTTCGGCCCGGGCACATCGGAGACCCAGTACTTC	CASSYFGPGTSETQYF
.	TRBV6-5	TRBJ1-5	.	TGTGCCAGCAGTTACAGGGTAAATCAGCCCCAGCATTTT	CASSYRVNQPQHF
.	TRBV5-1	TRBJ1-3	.	TGCGCCAGCAGGGCAGACTCTGGAAACACCATATATTTT	CASRADSGNTIYF
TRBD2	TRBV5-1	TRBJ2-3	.	TGCGCCAGCAGCGTCCCCACGGGACTAGCGAGCACAGATACGCAGTATTTT	CASSVPTGLASTDTQYF
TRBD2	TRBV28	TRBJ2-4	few	TGTGCCAGCAGGGGAGCGGGAGGGTGGTTGAACATTCAGTACTTC	CASRGAGGWLNIQYF
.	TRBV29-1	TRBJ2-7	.	TGCAGCGTTGCCCCAAGGGGGGCCCCCTACGAGCAGTACTTC	CSVAPRGAPYEQYF
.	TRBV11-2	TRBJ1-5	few	TGTGCCAGCGCCCTGACCGGGGAGGGCAGCAATCAGCCCCAGCATTTT	CASALTGEGSNQPQHF
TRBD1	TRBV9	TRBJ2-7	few	TGTGCCAGCAGCGCCACAGGACAGGCCTACGAGCAGTACTTC	CASSATGQAYEQYF
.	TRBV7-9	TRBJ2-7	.	TGTGCCAGCAGCACTTTACCGGACGAGCAGTACTTC	CASSTLPDEQYF
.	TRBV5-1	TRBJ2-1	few	TGCGCCAGCAGCCGAAAGTCCGATTCGACCTACAATGAGCAGTTCTTC	CASSRKSDSTYNEQFF